These T cell receptor beta chains were read from a single sample in a study of control samples from healthy donors and cancer patients. TCRdb keeps only in-frame clones here, not all; method: immunoSEQ multiplex PCR. The top ten clones hold approximately 7.8% of a sample with 100,000 or so clones, approximately 90% of them seen once. Sequencing used blood. Receptor source: a man younger than 40 in good health. Each CDR3 is given with its conserved first and last residue. D genes are given only for firm matches. Clone size, where shown, is once, few, many, or a class for clones that have expanded.

>TRBV9|once|TRBJ1-5|.
TGTGCCAGCAGCAGGGACGTCGGGGATCAGCCCCAGCATTTT
CASSRDVGDQPQHF
>TRBV7-6|.|TRBJ2-2|TRBD1
TGTGCCAGCAGCTGGGGACAGGGGGCGAACGGGGAGCTGTTTTTT
CASSWGQGANGELFF
>TRBV11-2|.|TRBJ2-7|TRBD2
TGTGCCAGCAGCTTAGATAGTAGCGGGGGGGGGTACGAGCAGTACTTC
CASSLDSSGGGYEQYF
>TRBV19|.|TRBJ1-5|.
TGTGCCAGTAGAAGTCATAGCGGCAATCAGCCCCAGCATTTT
CASRSHSGNQPQHF
>TRBV6-5|.|TRBJ2-3|.
TGTGCCAGCAGGGACGTCGTCAGGGCAGATACGCAGTATTTT
CASRDVVRADTQYF
>TRBV19|.|TRBJ1-2|.
TGTGCCAGTAGTATCACGGATTATTTCTATGGCTACACCTTC
CASSITDYFYGYTF
>TRBV7-2|.|TRBJ1-2|.
TGTGCCAGCAGCAGCAGGACAGATCATTATGGCTACACCTTC
CASSSRTDHYGYTF
>TRBV9|.|TRBJ2-3|TRBD2
TGTGCCAGCAGCCCTAGGACTAGCGGGTACACAGATACGCAGTATTTT
CASSPRTSGYTDTQYF
>TRBV6-1|.|TRBJ2-1|.
TGTGCCAGCAGTGAAGATGGAGCGGACTACAATGAGCAGTTCTTC
CASSEDGADYNEQFF
>TRBV29-1|.|TRBJ2-6|.
TGCAGCGTGGCGGTCTCTGGGGCCAACGTCCTGACTTTC
CSVAVSGANVLTF
>TRBV6-5|.|TRBJ1-5|.
TGTGCCAGTAGCCGGGGTCAAAATCGGCCCCAGCATTTT
CASSRGQNRPQHF
>TRBV6-1|.|TRBJ2-3|TRBD2
TGTGCCAGCAGTGAAGAATTGGCGGGAGGGCCAGATACGCAGTATTTT
CASSEELAGGPDTQYF
>TRBV28|.|TRBJ2-3|.
TGTGCCAGCAGTTCTTCAGGGTATGCGGGAACAGATACGCAGTATTTT
CASSSSGYAGTDTQYF
>TRBV2|.|TRBJ2-1|.
TGTGCCAGCAGTGGTTTTTCATACGGGCAGTTCTTC
CASSGFSYGQFF
>TRBV7-2|once|TRBJ2-5|.
TGTGCCAGCAGCTTTTCGCGTTCCCAAGAGACCCAGTACTTC
CASSFSRSQETQYF
>TRBV14|once|TRBJ2-1|TRBD2
TGTGCCAGCAGCCAAGTACTAGCGGGATTCAATGAGCAGTTCTTC
CASSQVLAGFNEQFF
>TRBV9|.|TRBJ1-1|TRBD1
TGTGCCAGCAGCCCGCGGACAGGGGAAGATTCCGCCGAAGCTTTCTTT
CASSPRTGEDSAEAFF
>TRBV5-1|once|TRBJ2-5|.
TGCGCCAGCAGCTTGGGTACGGGGATAGAGATAGGGCAAGAGACCCAGTACTTC
CASSLGTGIEIGQETQYF
>TRBV11-2|.|TRBJ2-1|.
TGTGCCAGCAGTTTTACCGTTAGCGGCAATGAGCAGTTCTTC
CASSFTVSGNEQFF
>TRBV28|.|TRBJ2-1|TRBD2
TGTGCCAGCAGTTTATTGGCTAGCGGGAGGGCGGGAGAGCAGTTCTTC
CASSLLASGRAGEQFF
>TRBV7-6|.|TRBJ1-4|.
TGTGCCAGCAGCTTAGAGTCCTCCACAGTGTTAGGTGAAAAACTGTTTTTT
CASSLESSTVLGEKLFF
>TRBV6-2/TRBV6-3|.|TRBJ2-7|.
TGTGCCAGCAGTTATGTAGTAGGCTACGAGCAGTACTTC
CASSYVVGYEQYF
>TRBV11-2|.|TRBJ1-5|TRBD1
TGTGCCAGCAGCAAGGACAGGGGACATCAGCCCCAGCATTTT
CASSKDRGHQPQHF
>TRBV27|.|TRBJ2-2|.
TGTGCCAGCAGTTTATTGGACAGCCCGAACACCGGGGAGCTGTTTTTT
CASSLLDSPNTGELFF
>TRBV15|.|TRBJ2-3|TRBD2
TGTGCCACCAGCAGAGATGTTGGAGCGGGGGGCACAGATACGCAGTATTTT
CATSRDVGAGGTDTQYF
>TRBV28|.|TRBJ2-3|.
TGTGCCAGCAGTCAGTCGACCAGCACAGATACGCAGTATTTT
CASSQSTSTDTQYF
>TRBV18|.|TRBJ1-1|.
TGTGCCAGCTCACCAGGGACCGGGAACACTGAAGCTTTCTTT
CASSPGTGNTEAFF
>TRBV5-4|.|TRBJ1-1|.
TGTGCCAGCAGCTCAGCGGTTTCGGGGCTGACCACTGAAGCTTTCTTT
CASSSAVSGLTTEAFF
>TRBV27|.|TRBJ2-1|.
TGTGCCAGCAGTTTATCGCAAAACAATGAGCAGTTCTTC
CASSLSQNNEQFF
>TRBV6-5|.|TRBJ2-1|TRBD2
TGTGCCAGCAGTTACTCTGGGGCGGGGGGTTACAATGAGCAGTTCTTC
CASSYSGAGGYNEQFF
>TRBV7-2|.|TRBJ2-3|.
TGTGCCAGCAGCTTAGTGTTGGTGAGGGACTTCAGCACAGATACGCAGTATTTT
CASSLVLVRDFSTDTQYF
>TRBV30|.|TRBJ2-1|.
TGTGCCTGGAGTGTACGAGGTGGTGAGCAGTTCTTC
CAWSVRGGEQFF
>TRBV18|.|TRBJ1-1|TRBD1
TGTGCCAGCTCCCGAGGGACAGTTGAAGCTTTCTTT
CASSRGTVEAFF
>TRBV5-4|once|TRBJ1-5|.
TGTGCCAGCAGCTTGGTACCGGGCCAGCCCCAGCATTTT
CASSLVPGQPQHF
>TRBV18|once|TRBJ1-5|.
TGTGCCAGCTCACCTTCTAAGGATCAGCCCCAGCATTTT
CASSPSKDQPQHF
>TRBV15|.|TRBJ1-4|.
TGTGCCACCGCATACAGGGTAACTAATGAAAAACTGTTTTTT
CATAYRVTNEKLFF
>TRBV6-5|few|TRBJ2-5|.
TGTGCCAGCAGTTACGATCGGACTTCCCAAGAGACCCAGTACTTC
CASSYDRTSQETQYF
>TRBV5-1|.|TRBJ2-7|.
TGCGCCAGCAGCTCCCTTGGGGATTTAACCGAGCAGTACTTC
CASSSLGDLTEQYF
>TRBV6-2/TRBV6-3|.|TRBJ2-1|.
TGTGCCAGCAGTACCTACTTTATGGGGACGAAGGACAATGAGCAGTTCTTC
CASSTYFMGTKDNEQFF
>TRBV5-1|.|TRBJ1-3|.
TGCGCCAGCAGCCCAAACACCGGGACATTGGGAAACACCATATATTTT
CASSPNTGTLGNTIYF
>TRBV7-2|.|TRBJ1-5|.
TGTGCCAGCAGCTTCTCCCAGGGGATCAATCAGCCCCAGCATTTT
CASSFSQGINQPQHF
>TRBV19|.|TRBJ1-5|TRBD1
TGTGCCAGTGGGCGGGGGACAGGGGAAAATCAGCCCCAGCATTTT
CASGRGTGENQPQHF
>TRBV6-4|.|TRBJ1-4|.
TGTGCCAGCACTGAGGAACTAAATGAAAAACTGTTTTTT
CASTEELNEKLFF
>TRBV28|.|TRBJ2-1|.
TGTGCCAGCAGTACCGACTCGACAGGTTCCTACAATGAGCAGTTCTTC
CASSTDSTGSYNEQFF
>TRBV7-9|once|TRBJ1-4|TRBD1
TGTGCCAGCAGCACCCACGGGGGACAGCTCAAACTGTTTTTT
CASSTHGGQLKLFF
>TRBV5-4|.|TRBJ1-4|.
TGTGCCAGCAGCCCCCCCCCAGGGGCGAGATCAACTAATGAAAAACTGTTTTTT
CASSPPPGARSTNEKLFF
>TRBV29-1|.|TRBJ1-2|.
TGCAGCTACACTGGGACGGCCTCAGGAACTGGCTACACCTTC
CSYTGTASGTGYTF
>TRBV7-2|.|TRBJ1-2|.
TGTGCCAGCAGCATAATATATGGCTACACCTTC
CASSIIYGYTF
>TRBV19|few|TRBJ1-5|.
TGTGCCAGTAGTATAGGGCAGGGAATTAGCAATCAGCCCCAGCATTTT
CASSIGQGISNQPQHF
>TRBV7-9|.|TRBJ2-1|.
TGTGCCAGCAGCTTAGACAGGGTCAGTGAGCAGTTCTTC
CASSLDRVSEQFF
>TRBV15|.|TRBJ1-4|.
TGTGCCACCAGCCAGTCGGGACTGAGTAATGAAAAACTGTTTTTT
CATSQSGLSNEKLFF
>TRBV25-1|.|TRBJ1-5|TRBD1
TGTGCCAGCAGTGAAGTCGGGACAGGCGCTGGGCCCCAGCATTTT
CASSEVGTGAGPQHF
>TRBV11-2|.|TRBJ2-7|.
TGTGCCAGCAGCTCAGATCGAGCAGGATACGAGCAGTACTTC
CASSSDRAGYEQYF
>TRBV6-5|once|TRBJ2-3|.
TGTGCCAGCATGCGCCGGGGGCGTGAGGAAGATACGCAGTATTTT
CASMRRGREEDTQYF